The 24 T cell receptor beta chains reported below all come from one sample, sequenced in a study of regulatory T cells in long-lasting Graves disease. This sample's time point: newly diagnosed GD, antithyroid drugs for less than 3 months. PBMC-derived RNA was used for the TCR library. In building TCR beta libraries, iRepertoire HTBI primers were used together with Arm-PCR of CDR3 regions. TCRdb processed the multiplex PCR reads anew with MiXCR; each CDR3 protein has one entry. Of approximately 540,000 distinct CDR3 sequences in the sample, approximately 12% were seen once. The same sample was also used in a study of T cells in Graves' hyperthyroidism and ophthalmopathy.

Sample: peripheral blood mononuclear cells (PBMCs), taken at new diagnosis, from a patient treated with antithyroid drugs. The origin of the receptors is a woman aged 25 to 39 with Graves disease.

This clonotype was recorded at least ten times. CDR3 nucleotides: TGTGCCAGCAGACCTCCGAAGGGGGCATACTACACAGATACGCAGTATTTT. As protein: CASRPPKGAYYTDTQYF. The J gene is TRBJ2-3, the V gene TRBV28; 7 bases align to TRBD1. CDR1 and CDR2 from the germline V gene are MDHEN and SYDVKM. V lost 6 bases to trimming and J lost 2 bases; unmatched junction nucleotides: 14. This CDR3 spans 17 amino acids.

The chain has TRBV2 and TRBJ1-1; no definite D call. V lost 4 bases and J lost 5, with 17 bases in between. Looked up from germline, CDR1 is SNHLY and CDR2 is FYNNEI. This CDR3 has 15 amino acids. The CDR3 bases are TGTGCCAGCAGTGTCAGAGGCTCCCGGGGAACTGAAGCTTTCTTT. Its translation: CASSVRGSRGTEAFF. Full variable domain (rest looked up from reference TRBV2 and TRBJ1-1): EPEVTQTPSHQVTQMGQEVILRCVPISNHLYFYWYRQILGQKVEFLVSFYNNEISEKSEIFDDQFSVERPDGSNFTLKIRSTKLEDSAMYFCASSVRGSRGTEAFFGQGTRLTVV.

This clonotype has only a few counts. This sequence joins TRBV18 and TRBJ2-5; 7 nucleotides line up with TRBD1. Unmatched junction bases numbered 5, after V lost 3 bases and J lost 4 bases. Per the germline V gene, CDR1 is KGHSH and CDR2 is LQKENI. The CDR3 is made up of 14 amino acids. Here the CDR3 reads CASSPSGTAETQYF. Written as DNA, the CDR3 is TGTGCCAGCTCACCCTCGGGGACAGCAGAGACCCAGTACTTC. Full variable domain (rest looked up from reference TRBV18 and TRBJ2-5): NAGVMQNPRHLVRRRGQEARLRCSPMKGHSHVYWYRQLPEEGLKFMVYLQKENIIDESGMPKERFSAEFPKEGPSILRIQQVVRGDSAAYFCASSPSGTAETQYFGPGTRLLVL.

This clonotype was counted many times. V and J are TRBV11-2 and TRBJ1-4; 8 bases fit TRBD1. Germline values: CDR1 SGHAT, CDR2 FQNNGV. This CDR3 is built from 12 residues. Trimming at V came to 5 bases and at J to 13 bases, leaving 6 bases not matched to a gene. CDR3: CASSPTDRGLFF. The CDR3 bases are TGTGCCAGCAGCCCAACCGACAGGGGACTGTTTTTT.

CDR3 in amino acids: CASSQPPAMGHTEAFF. DNA for the CDR3: TGCGCCAGCAGCCAGCCCCCCGCGATGGGTCACACTGAAGCTTTCTTT. The rearrangement uses TRBV4-1 and TRBJ1-1; no clear D. V lost 3 bases and J lost 3, with 17 bases in between. The CDR3 runs to 16 residues. The germline V gene encodes CDR1 MGHRA and CDR2 YSYEKL.

This clonotype was observed at least ten times. This chain connects TRBV28 to TRBJ1-3, with TRBD1 matching over 8 bases. Per the germline V gene, CDR1 is MDHEN and CDR2 is SYDVKM. The CDR3 totals 16 residues. With V trimmed by 3 bases and J by 9 bases, 13 bases remained unmatched. CDR3 in DNA: TGTGCCAGCAGTTTTTTGCTCAGGGGGCTGGGGGGCACCATATATTTT. Its protein is CASSFLLRGLGGTIYF. Looking up the rest from reference TRBV28 and TRBJ1-3 gives the full variable domain: DVKVTQSSRYLVKRTGEKVFLECVQDMDHENMFWYRQDPGLGLRLIYFSYDVKMKEKGDIPEGYSVSREKKERFSLILESASTNQTSMYLCASSFLLRGLGGTIYFGEGSWLTVV.

At least ten counts were recorded for this clonotype. The V gene is TRBV28, the J gene TRBJ2-7; D perhaps matches TRBD2 (6 bases). CDR1 is MDHEN and CDR2 is SYDVKM in the germline V gene. Trimming took 5 bases from V and 7 from J, leaving 18 bases between them. The CDR3 is 14 amino acids. The CDR3 loop is CASSTSLVSLEQYF. The DNA for the CDR3 is TGTGCCAGCAGTACTAGCCTCGTTAGTTTGGAGCAGTACTTC. The whole variable domain, remainder taken from reference TRBV28 and TRBJ2-7, is DVKVTQSSRYLVKRTGEKVFLECVQDMDHENMFWYRQDPGLGLRLIYFSYDVKMKEKGDIPEGYSVSREKKERFSLILESASTNQTSMYLCASSTSLVSLEQYFGPGTRLTVT.

This clonotype was recorded at least ten times. This chain connects TRBV19 to TRBJ1-2; D perhaps matches TRBD1 (6 bases). Per the germline V gene, CDR1 is LNHDA and CDR2 is SQIVND (reference sequence). CDR3 length: 15 amino acids. V lost 5 bases to trimming and J lost 0 bases, with 13 bases between them. The CDR3 loop reads CASSANRATNYGYTF. CDR3 sequence (DNA): TGTGCCAGTAGTGCTAACAGGGCTACTAACTATGGCTACACCTTC.

This clonotype was counted at least ten times. The genes are TRBV15 and TRBJ2-1; D is perhaps TRBD1 (5 bases). V lost 0 bases, J lost 6 bases, and 12 bases lay in between. Germline CDR1 LNHNV, CDR2 YYDKDF (reference sequence). The CDR3 has 15 residues. The CDR3 nucleotides read TGTGCCACCAGCAGAGAAGGGGTTTCCAGCAATGAGCAGTTCTTC. Translation: CATSREGVSSNEQFF.

There are many counts of this clonotype. The gene calls are TRBV9 and TRBJ1-4; no definite D call. V lost 2 bases to trimming and J lost 7 bases, with 12 bases between them. This CDR3 region has 14 residues. In germline, CDR1 is SGDLS, CDR2 YYNGEE. The CDR3 coding sequence is TGTGCCAGCAGCGTGACGGCTTGGGGTGAAAAACTGTTTTTT. Encoded protein: CASSVTAWGEKLFF.

This clonotype occurred many times. The chain has TRBV28 and TRBJ2-7, with 7 nucleotides matching TRBD2. J gave up 7 bases and V 6 bases, and 12 bases lay outside the gene matches. Looked up from germline, CDR1 is MDHEN and CDR2 is SYDVKM. The CDR3 length is 14 residues. The CDR3 region is CASRGGGSFGEQYF. In DNA form, the CDR3 reads TGTGCCAGCAGGGGGGGGGGGTCCTTCGGTGAGCAGTACTTC.

This clonotype was seen at least ten times. The rearrangement uses TRBV7-2 and TRBJ2-5, with a possible D match to TRBD1 (5 bases). The ends were cut back, 5 bases at V and 1 base at J, with 11 bases in the middle. CDR3 length: 14 amino acids. The V gene's germline CDR1 is SGHTA and CDR2 FQGNSA. CDR3 nucleotide sequence: TGTGCCAGCAGCCCAGGGTACCTCCAAGAGACCCAGTACTTC. The encoded protein is CASSPGYLQETQYF.

This chain links TRBV7-9 with TRBJ2-1; TRBD1 agrees at 7 bases. CDR3 length: 13 amino acids. V lost 6 bases and J lost 7; bases outside the gene matches: 6. Germline values: CDR1 SEHNR, CDR2 FQNEAQ (reference sequence). The CDR3 is CASRRDRANEQFF. The CDR3 bases are TGTGCCAGCAGACGAGACAGGGCAAATGAGCAGTTCTTC.

This clonotype was observed at least ten times. This chain connects TRBV6-2 or TRBV6-3 to TRBJ2-1; TRBD2 matches 8 bases. This CDR3 region has 14 residues. The V gene end was trimmed by 2 bases and the J gene end by 6 bases; junction bases not matched to a gene: 3. The germline CDR1 and CDR2 sequences are MNHEY and SVGEGT. The DNA for the CDR3 is TGTGCCAGCAGTTACGGCGGGACTAGCAATGAGCAGTTCTTC. It codes for CASSYGGTSNEQFF.

The J gene is TRBJ1-1, the V gene TRBV25-1; D gene ambiguous. V lost 8 bases and J lost 0, with 10 bases in between. The CDR3 is 13 residues long. The germline CDR1 and CDR2 sequences are MGHDK and SYGVNS. The CDR3 sequence is CASAETLNTEAFF. For the CDR3, the DNA is TGTGCCAGCGCAGAGACACTGAACACTGAAGCTTTCTTT.

In this sample, this clonotype turned up a few times. A much larger clone lies one base from this, so it may be a read error. The V and J genes are TRBV12-3 or TRBV12-4 and TRBJ1-1; D not resolved. This CDR3 is 14 amino acids long. V gave up 2 bases and J gave up 0 bases, with 7 bases separating them. The CDR3 spells CASSLSPLNTEAFF. The CDR3 nucleotides are TGTGCCAGCAGTTTAAGCCCCTTGAACACTGAAGCTTTCTTT.

This clonotype was recorded many times. The chain uses TRBV7-2 and TRBJ1-2, with a tentative D call TRBD1 (6 bases). The CDR3 spans 13 residues. Germline V gives CDR1 SGHTA, CDR2 FQGNSA. V lost 4 bases to trimming and J lost 7 bases, with 13 bases between them. The CDR3 sequence: CASSSSTGFGYTF. The CDR3 bases are TGTGCCAGCAGCTCATCCACAGGGTTTGGCTACACCTTC.

The rearrangement uses TRBV7-2 and TRBJ2-5; D is undetermined. This CDR3 is built from 15 residues. V was clipped by 0 bases and J by 7 bases, with 15 bases between them. Germline loops: CDR1 SGHTA, CDR2 FQGNSA. CDR3 amino acids: CASSLAADWPRTQYF. In DNA form, the CDR3 reads TGTGCCAGCAGCTTAGCGGCAGACTGGCCAAGGACCCAGTACTTC.

This clonotype was recorded many times. The chain recombines TRBV2 with TRBJ1-3; D uncertain. Trimming left V 3 bases short and J 5 bases short, with 5 bases between. The CDR3 is 12 residues long. The V gene's germline CDR1 is SNHLY and CDR2 FYNNEI. As DNA, the CDR3 is TGTGCCAGCAGTGAGCGGAGAAACACCATATATTTT. It encodes CASSERRNTIYF. The whole variable domain, filled in from reference TRBV2 and TRBJ1-3, reads EPEVTQTPSHQVTQMGQEVILRCVPISNHLYFYWYRQILGQKVEFLVSFYNNEISEKSEIFDDQFSVERPDGSNFTLKIRSTKLEDSAMYFCASSERRNTIYFGEGSWLTVV.

The rearrangement links TRBV15 to TRBJ2-1; 7 nucleotides line up with TRBD2. Germline lookup yields CDR1 LNHNV and CDR2 YYDKDF (reference sequence). V lost 0 bases to trimming and J lost 4 bases; unmatched junction nucleotides: 9. The CDR3 consists of 17 residues. This chain's CDR3 is CATSREGGVHPYNEQFF. The CDR3 nucleotides read TGTGCCACCAGCAGAGAGGGAGGGGTACATCCATACAATGAGCAGTTCTTC.

The chain is built from TRBV20-1 and TRBJ2-5, with D perhaps TRBD2 (6 bases). Trimming shortened V by 3 bases and J by 4 bases, and 6 bases separated the two germline ends. The CDR3 is 11 residues long. Germline V gives CDR1 DFQATT, CDR2 SNEGSKA (reference sequence). The CDR3 bases are TGCAGTGCTAGGGAGGGAGAGACCCAGTACTTC. Residues: CSAREGETQYF.

This clonotype occurred many times. CDR3 sequence reads: CASKTGRNSYEQYF. The CDR3 DNA sequence: TGTGCCAGCAAGACGGGACGGAACTCCTACGAGCAGTACTTC. The rearrangement links TRBV11-2 to TRBJ2-7; D is possibly TRBD1 or TRBD2 (5 bases each). Germline CDR1 reads SGHAT; CDR2 reads FQNNGV. CDR3 length: 14 residues. V shed 7 bases and J shed 0 bases, with 13 bases lying between them.

This clonotype was seen repeatedly, ten times or more. The chain has TRBV6-2 or TRBV6-3 and TRBJ2-1; D is perhaps TRBD2 (6 bases). Germline CDR1 reads MNHEY; CDR2 reads SVGEGT. The CDR3 extends over 18 amino acids. The ends were cut back, 4 bases at V and 0 bases at J, with 19 bases in the middle. The CDR3 loop is CASSFLVSGPSSYNEQFF. The CDR3 nucleotides read TGTGCCAGCAGTTTCCTTGTTAGCGGTCCGAGCTCCTACAATGAGCAGTTCTTC.

The CDR3 nucleotides are TGTGCCAGCAGCTTATCGCGGGACAGAAACACCGGGGAGCTGTTTTTT. Its translation is CASSLSRDRNTGELFF. The chain employs TRBV7-2 and TRBJ2-2; D is possibly TRBD1 (7 bases). Germline loops: CDR1 SGHTA, CDR2 FQGNSA. This CDR3 is built from 16 residues. The V end was cut by 2 bases, the J end by 2 bases, with 12 bases between.